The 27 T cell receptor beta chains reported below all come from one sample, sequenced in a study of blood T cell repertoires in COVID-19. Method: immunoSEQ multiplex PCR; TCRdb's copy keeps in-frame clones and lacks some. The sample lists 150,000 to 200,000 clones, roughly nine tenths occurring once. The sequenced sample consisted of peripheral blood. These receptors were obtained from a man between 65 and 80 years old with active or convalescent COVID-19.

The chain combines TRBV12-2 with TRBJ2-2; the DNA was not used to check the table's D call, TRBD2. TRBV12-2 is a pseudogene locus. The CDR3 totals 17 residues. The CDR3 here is CASRLETSGGLFGELFF. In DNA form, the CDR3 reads TGTGCAAGTCGCTTAGAAACTAGCGGGGGGCTCTTCGGGGAGCTGTTTTTT.

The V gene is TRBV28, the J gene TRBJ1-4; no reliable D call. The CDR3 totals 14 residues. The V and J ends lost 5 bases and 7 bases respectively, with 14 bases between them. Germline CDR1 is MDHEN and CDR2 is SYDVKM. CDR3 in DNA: TGTGCCAGCAGTGTCGGGTCCGTTAGTGAAAAACTGTTTTTT. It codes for CASSVGSVSEKLFF.

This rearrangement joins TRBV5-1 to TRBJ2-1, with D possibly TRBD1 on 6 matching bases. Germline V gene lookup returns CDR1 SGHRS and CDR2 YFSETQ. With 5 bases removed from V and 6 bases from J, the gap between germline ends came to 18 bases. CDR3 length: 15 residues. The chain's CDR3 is CASSPGAQTFNEQFF. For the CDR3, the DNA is TGCGCCAGCAGTCCAGGGGCTCAAACTTTCAATGAGCAGTTCTTC. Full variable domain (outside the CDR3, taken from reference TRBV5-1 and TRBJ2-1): KAGVTQTPRYLIKTRGQQVTLSCSPISGHRSVSWYQQTPGQGLQFLFEYFSETQRNKGNFPGRFSGRQFSNSRSEMNVSTLELGDSALYLCASSPGAQTFNEQFFGPGTRLTVL.

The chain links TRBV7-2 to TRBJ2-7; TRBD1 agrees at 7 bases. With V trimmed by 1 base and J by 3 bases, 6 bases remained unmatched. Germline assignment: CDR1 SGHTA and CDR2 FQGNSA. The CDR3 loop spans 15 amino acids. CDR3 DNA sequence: TGTGCCAGCAGCTTAGGACGGGACAGACGCTACGAGCAGTACTTC. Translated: CASSLGRDRRYEQYF.

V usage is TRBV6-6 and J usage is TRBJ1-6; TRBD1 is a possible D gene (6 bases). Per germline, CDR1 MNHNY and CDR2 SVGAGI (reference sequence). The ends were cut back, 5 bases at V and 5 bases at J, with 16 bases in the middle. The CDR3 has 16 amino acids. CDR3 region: CASSPIGGADNSPLHF. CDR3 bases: TGTGCCAGCAGTCCCATCGGGGGGGCAGATAATTCACCCCTCCACTTT.

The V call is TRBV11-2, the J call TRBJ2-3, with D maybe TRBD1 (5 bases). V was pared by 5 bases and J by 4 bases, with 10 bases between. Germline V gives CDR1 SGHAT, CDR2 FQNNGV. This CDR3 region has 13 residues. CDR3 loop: CASSRTGPDTQYF. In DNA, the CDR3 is TGTGCCAGCAGCCGTACAGGACCAGATACGCAGTATTTT.

CDR3 DNA: TGTGCCAGCAGTACCGACAGGGTTCGGCATGAGCAGTTCTTC. Translated, it gives CASSTDRVRHEQFF. The rearrangement joins TRBV28 to TRBJ2-1; TRBD1 matches at 7 bases. The CDR3 is 14 residues long. The junction had 9 bases not matched to a gene; V was cut back by 5 bases and J by 8 bases. Germline V gene sequence: CDR1 MDHEN, CDR2 SYDVKM.

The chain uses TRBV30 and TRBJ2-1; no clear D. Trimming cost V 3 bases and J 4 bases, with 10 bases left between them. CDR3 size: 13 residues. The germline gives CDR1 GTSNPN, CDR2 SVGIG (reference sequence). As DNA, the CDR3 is TGTGCCTGGAGGTCAACCCAGTACAATGAGCAGTTCTTC. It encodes CAWRSTQYNEQFF. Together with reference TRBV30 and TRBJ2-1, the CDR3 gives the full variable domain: SQTIHQWPATLVQPVGSPLSLECTVEGTSNPNLYWYRQAAGRGLQLLFYSVGIGQISSEVPQNLSASRPQDRQFILSSKKLLLSDSGFYLCAWRSTQYNEQFFGPGTRLTVL.

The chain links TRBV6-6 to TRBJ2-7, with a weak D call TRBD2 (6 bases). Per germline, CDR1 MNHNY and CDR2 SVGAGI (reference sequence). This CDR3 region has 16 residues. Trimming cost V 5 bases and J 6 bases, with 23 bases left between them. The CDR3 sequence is CASSQSGLITPPEQYF. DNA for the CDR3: TGTGCCAGCAGTCAATCGGGACTGATAACCCCCCCCGAGCAGTACTTC.

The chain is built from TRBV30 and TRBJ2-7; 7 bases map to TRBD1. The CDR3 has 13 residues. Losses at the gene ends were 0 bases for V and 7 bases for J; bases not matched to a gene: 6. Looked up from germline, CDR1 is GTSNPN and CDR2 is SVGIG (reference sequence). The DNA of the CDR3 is TGTGCCTGGAGTGTCAAGGGGGCAGGGGAGCAGTACTTC. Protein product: CAWSVKGAGEQYF.

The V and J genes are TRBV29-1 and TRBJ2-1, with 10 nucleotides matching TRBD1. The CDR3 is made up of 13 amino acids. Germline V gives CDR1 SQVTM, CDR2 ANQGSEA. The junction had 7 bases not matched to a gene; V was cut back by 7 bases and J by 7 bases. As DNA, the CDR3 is TGCAGCGCCGGGACAGGGGAGTGGAATGAGCAGTTCTTC. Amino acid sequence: CSAGTGEWNEQFF.

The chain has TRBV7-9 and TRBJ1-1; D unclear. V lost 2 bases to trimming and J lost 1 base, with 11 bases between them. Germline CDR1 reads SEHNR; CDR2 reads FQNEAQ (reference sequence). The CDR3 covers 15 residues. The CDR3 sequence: CASSLPRRGNTEAFF. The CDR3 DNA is TGTGCCAGCAGCTTACCTAGGCGGGGGAACACTGAAGCTTTCTTT.

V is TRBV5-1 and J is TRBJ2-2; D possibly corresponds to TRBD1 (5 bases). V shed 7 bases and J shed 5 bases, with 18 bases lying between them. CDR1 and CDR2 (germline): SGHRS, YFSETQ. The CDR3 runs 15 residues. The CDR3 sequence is CASGPWAGNTGELFF. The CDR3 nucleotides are TGCGCCAGCGGACCCTGGGCAGGGAATACCGGGGAGCTGTTTTTT. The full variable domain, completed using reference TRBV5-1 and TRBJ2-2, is KAGVTQTPRYLIKTRGQQVTLSCSPISGHRSVSWYQQTPGQGLQFLFEYFSETQRNKGNFPGRFSGRQFSNSRSEMNVSTLELGDSALYLCASGPWAGNTGELFFGEGSRLTVL.

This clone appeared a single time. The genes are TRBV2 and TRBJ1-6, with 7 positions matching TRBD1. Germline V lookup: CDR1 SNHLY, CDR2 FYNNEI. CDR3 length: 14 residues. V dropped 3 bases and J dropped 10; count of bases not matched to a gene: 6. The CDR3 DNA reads TGTGCCAGCAGTGAGATGACAGGGCACTCACCCCTCCACTTT. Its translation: CASSEMTGHSPLHF.

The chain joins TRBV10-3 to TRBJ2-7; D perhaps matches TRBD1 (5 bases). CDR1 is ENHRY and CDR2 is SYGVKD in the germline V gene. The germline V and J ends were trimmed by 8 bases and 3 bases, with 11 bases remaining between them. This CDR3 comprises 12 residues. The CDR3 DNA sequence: TGTGCCATCTCAGACCAGGGCTACGAGCAGTACTTC. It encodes CAISDQGYEQYF.

The CDR3 spells CASSKDQDLRSLRNEQFF. The CDR3 nucleotides are TGTGCCAGCAGCAAAGACCAAGATTTACGGTCGCTCCGGAATGAGCAGTTCTTC. The gene calls are TRBV21-1 and TRBJ2-1; TRBD2 is the table's D call and was not checked against the DNA. TRBV21-1 is a pseudogene. This CDR3 spans 18 amino acids.

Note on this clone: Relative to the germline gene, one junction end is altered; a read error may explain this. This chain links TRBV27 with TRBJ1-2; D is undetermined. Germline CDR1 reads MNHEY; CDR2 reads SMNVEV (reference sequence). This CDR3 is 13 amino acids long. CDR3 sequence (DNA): TGTGCCAGCAGCCCATTACCCGACTATAGCTACACCTTC. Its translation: CASSPLPDYSYTF.

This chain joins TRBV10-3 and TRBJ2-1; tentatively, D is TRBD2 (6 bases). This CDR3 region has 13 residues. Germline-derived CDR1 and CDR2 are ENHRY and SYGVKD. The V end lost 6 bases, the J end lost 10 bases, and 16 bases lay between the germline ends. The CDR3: CAISLEGLLEQFF. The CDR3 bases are TGTGCCATCAGCCTGGAGGGCCTCTTGGAGCAGTTCTTC.

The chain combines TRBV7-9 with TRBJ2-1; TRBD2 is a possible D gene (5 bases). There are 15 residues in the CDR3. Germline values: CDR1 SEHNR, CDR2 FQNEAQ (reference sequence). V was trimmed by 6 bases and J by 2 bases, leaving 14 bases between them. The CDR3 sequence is CASSSPDGTYNEQFF. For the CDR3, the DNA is TGTGCCAGCAGTTCCCCGGACGGGACCTACAATGAGCAGTTCTTC.

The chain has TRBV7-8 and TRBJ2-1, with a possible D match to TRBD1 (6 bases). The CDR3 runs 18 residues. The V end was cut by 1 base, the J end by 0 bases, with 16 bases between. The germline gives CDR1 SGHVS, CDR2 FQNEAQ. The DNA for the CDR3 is TGTGCCAGCAGCTTAGTGGGTGGGGGCCGAAGCTCCTACAATGAGCAGTTCTTC. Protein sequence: CASSLVGGGRSSYNEQFF. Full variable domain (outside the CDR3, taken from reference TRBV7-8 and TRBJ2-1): GAGVSQSPRYKVAKRGQDVALRCDPISGHVSLFWYQQALGQGPEFLTYFQNEAQLDKSGLPSDRFFAERPEGSVSTLKIQRTQQEDSAVYLCASSLVGGGRSSYNEQFFGPGTRLTVL.

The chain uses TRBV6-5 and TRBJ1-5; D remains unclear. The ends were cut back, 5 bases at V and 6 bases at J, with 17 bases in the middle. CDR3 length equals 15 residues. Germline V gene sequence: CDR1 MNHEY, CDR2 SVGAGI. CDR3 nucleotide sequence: TGTGCCAGCAGTATGACCTCCGGAGGAGGTCAGCCCCAGCATTTT. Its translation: CASSMTSGGGQPQHF.

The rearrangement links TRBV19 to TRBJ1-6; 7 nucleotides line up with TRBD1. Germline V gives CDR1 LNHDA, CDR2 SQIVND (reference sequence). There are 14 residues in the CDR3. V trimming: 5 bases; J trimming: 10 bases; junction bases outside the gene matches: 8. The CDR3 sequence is CASSSTGNGSPLHF. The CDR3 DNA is TGTGCCAGTAGTTCGACAGGGAATGGCTCACCCCTCCACTTT.

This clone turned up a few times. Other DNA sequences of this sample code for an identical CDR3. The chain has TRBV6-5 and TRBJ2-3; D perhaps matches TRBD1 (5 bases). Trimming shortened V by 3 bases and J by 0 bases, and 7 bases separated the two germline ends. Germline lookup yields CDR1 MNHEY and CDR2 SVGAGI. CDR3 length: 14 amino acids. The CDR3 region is CASSYTGSTDTQYF. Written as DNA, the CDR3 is TGTGCCAGCAGTTATACAGGCAGCACAGATACGCAGTATTTT.

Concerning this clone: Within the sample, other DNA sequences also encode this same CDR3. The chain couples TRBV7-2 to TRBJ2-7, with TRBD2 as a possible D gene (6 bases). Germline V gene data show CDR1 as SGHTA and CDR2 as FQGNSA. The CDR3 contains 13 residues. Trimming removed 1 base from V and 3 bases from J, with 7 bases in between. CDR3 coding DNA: TGTGCCAGCAGCTTAGTCGGGGGCTACGAGCAGTACTTC. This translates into CASSLVGGYEQYF. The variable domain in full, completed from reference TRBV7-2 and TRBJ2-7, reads GAGVSQSPSNKVTEKGKDVELRCDPISGHTALYWYRQSLGQGLEFLIYFQGNSAPDKSGLPSDRFSAERTGGSVSTLTIQRTQQEDSAVYLCASSLVGGYEQYFGPGTRLTVT.

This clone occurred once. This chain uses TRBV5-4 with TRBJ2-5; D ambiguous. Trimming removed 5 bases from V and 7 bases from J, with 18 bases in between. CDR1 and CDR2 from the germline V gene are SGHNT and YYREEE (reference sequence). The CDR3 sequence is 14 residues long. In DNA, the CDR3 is TGTGCCAGCAGTCAGTCTGGGTTAAGAGGGACCCAGTACTTC. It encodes CASSQSGLRGTQYF.

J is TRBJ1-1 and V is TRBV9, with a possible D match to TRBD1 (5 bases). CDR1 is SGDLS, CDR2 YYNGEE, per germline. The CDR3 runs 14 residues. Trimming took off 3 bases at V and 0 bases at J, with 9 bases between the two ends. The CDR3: CASSATGLNTEAFF. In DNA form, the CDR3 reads TGTGCCAGCAGCGCTACAGGTTTGAACACTGAAGCTTTCTTT.

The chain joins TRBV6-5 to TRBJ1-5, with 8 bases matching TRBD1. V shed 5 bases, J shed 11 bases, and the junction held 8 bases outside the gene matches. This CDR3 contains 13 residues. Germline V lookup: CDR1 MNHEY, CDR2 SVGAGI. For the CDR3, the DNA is TGTGCCAGCAGTCCCGGGACAGGCGGGGCCCAGCATTTT. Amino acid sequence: CASSPGTGGAQHF.